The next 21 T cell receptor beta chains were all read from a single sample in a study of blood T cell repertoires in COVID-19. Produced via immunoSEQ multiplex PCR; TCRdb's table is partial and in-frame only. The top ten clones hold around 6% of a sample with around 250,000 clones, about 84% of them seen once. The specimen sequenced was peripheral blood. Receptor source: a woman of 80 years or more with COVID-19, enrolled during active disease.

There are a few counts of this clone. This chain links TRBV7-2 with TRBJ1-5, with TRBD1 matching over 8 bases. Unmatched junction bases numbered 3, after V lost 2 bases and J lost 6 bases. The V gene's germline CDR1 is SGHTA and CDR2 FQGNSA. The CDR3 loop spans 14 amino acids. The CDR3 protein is CASSLSTGGQPQHF. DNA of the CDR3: TGTGCCAGCAGCTTAAGCACAGGGGGTCAGCCCCAGCATTTT. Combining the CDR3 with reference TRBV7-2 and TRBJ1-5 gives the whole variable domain GAGVSQSPSNKVTEKGKDVELRCDPISGHTALYWYRQSLGQGLEFLIYFQGNSAPDKSGLPSDRFSAERTGGSVSTLTIQRTQQEDSAVYLCASSLSTGGQPQHFGDGTRLSIL.

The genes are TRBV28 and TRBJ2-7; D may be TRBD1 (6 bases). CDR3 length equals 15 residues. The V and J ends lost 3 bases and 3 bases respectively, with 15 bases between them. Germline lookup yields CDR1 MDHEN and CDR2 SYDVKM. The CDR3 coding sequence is TGTGCCAGCAGTTTCTCAGGGGTAGTGGGCTACGAGCAGTACTTC. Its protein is CASSFSGVVGYEQYF.

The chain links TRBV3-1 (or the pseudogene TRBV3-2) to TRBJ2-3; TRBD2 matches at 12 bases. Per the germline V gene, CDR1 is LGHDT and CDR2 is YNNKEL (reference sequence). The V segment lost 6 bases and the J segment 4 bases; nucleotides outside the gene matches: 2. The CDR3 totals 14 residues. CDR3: CASSSSGGADTQYF. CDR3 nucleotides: TGTGCCAGCAGTTCTAGCGGGGGGGCAGATACGCAGTATTTT.

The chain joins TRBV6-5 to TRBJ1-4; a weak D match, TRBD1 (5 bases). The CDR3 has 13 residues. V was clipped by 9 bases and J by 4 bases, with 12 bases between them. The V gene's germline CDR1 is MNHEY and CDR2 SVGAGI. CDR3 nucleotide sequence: TGTGCCAGTCGGAGGGACGGTAATGAAAAACTGTTTTTT. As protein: CASRRDGNEKLFF.

In nucleotides, the CDR3 is TGTGCCAGCAGACCCGAACTCAGGGTGAACACTGAAGCTTTCTTT. Protein sequence: CASRPELRVNTEAFF. This sequence joins TRBV3-1 (or the pseudogene TRBV3-2) and TRBJ1-1; the D gene is possibly TRBD1 (5 bases). This CDR3 comprises 15 residues. Germline CDR1 LGHDT, CDR2 YNNKEL (reference sequence). Trimming pared 6 bases from V and 0 bases from J, leaving 14 bases between.

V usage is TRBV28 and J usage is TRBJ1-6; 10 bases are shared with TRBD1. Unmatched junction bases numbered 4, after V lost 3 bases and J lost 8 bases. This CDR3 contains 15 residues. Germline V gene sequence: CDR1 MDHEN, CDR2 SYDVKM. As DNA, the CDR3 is TGTGCCAGCAGTTTCATTGGACAGGGGGATTCACCCCTCCACTTT. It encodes CASSFIGQGDSPLHF.

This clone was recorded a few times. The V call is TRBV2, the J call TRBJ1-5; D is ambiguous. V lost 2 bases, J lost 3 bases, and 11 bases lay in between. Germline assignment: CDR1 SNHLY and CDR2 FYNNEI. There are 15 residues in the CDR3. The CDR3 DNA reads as TGTGCCAGCAGTGAATGGGCAGGCCTCAATCAGCCCCAGCATTTT. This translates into CASSEWAGLNQPQHF.

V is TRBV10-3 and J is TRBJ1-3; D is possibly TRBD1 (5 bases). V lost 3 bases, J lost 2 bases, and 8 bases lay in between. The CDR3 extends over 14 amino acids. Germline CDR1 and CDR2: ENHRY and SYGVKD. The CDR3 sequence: CAISESGTGNTIYF. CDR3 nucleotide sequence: TGTGCCATCAGTGAATCAGGGACTGGAAACACCATATATTTT.

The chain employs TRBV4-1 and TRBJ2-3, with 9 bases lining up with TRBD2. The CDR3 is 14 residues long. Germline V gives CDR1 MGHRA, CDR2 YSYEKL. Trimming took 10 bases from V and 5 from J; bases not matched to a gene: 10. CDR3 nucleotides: TGCGCCATTTCGCGGGGGGGCCTAGGAGATACGCAGTATTTT. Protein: CAISRGGLGDTQYF.

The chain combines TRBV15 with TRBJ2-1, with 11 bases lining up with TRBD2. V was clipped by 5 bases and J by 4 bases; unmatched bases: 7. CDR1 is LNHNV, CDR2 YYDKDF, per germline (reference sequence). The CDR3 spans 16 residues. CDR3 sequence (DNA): TGTGCCACCAGCCCCATGGCTAGCGGGGGGTACAATGAGCAGTTCTTC. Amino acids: CATSPMASGGYNEQFF.

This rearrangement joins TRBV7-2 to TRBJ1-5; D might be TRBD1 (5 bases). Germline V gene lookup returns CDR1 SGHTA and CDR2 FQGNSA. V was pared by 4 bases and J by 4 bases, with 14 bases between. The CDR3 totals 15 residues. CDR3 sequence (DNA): TGTGCCAGCAGCTCTGGTGGGAGGGGTAATCAGCCCCAGCATTTT. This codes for CASSSGGRGNQPQHF. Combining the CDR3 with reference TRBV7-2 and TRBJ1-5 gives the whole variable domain GAGVSQSPSNKVTEKGKDVELRCDPISGHTALYWYRQSLGQGLEFLIYFQGNSAPDKSGLPSDRFSAERTGGSVSTLTIQRTQQEDSAVYLCASSSGGRGNQPQHFGDGTRLSIL.

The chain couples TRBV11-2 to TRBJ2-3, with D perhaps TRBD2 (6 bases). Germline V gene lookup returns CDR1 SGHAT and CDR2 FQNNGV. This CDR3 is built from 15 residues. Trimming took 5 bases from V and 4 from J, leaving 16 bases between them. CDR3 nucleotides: TGTGCCAGCAGCCGACTAGACTTAACATCAGATACGCAGTATTTT. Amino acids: CASSRLDLTSDTQYF. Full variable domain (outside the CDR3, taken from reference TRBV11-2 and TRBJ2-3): EAGVAQSPRYKIIEKRQSVAFWCNPISGHATLYWYQQILGQGPKLLIQFQNNGVVDDSQLPKDRFSAERLKGVDSTLKIQPAKLEDSAVYLCASSRLDLTSDTQYFGPGTRLTVL.

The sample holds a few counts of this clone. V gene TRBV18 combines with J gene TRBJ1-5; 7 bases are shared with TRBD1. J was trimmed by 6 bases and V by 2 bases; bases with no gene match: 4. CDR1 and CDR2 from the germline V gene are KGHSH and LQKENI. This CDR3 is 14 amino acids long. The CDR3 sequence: CASSPERGRQPQHF. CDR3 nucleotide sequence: TGTGCCAGCTCACCAGAGAGGGGGCGTCAGCCCCAGCATTTT.

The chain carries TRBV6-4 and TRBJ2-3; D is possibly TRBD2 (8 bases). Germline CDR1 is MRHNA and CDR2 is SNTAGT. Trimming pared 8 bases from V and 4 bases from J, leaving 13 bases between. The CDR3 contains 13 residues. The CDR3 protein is CASREGASDTQYF. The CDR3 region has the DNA TGTGCCAGCCGGGAGGGGGCATCAGATACGCAGTATTTT.

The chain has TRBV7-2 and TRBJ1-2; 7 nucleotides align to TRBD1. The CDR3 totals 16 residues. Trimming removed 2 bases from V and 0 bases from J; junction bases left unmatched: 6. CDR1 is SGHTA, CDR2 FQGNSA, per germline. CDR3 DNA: TGTGCCAGCAGCTTATGGGGGACAGAGACTAACTATGGCTACACCTTC. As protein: CASSLWGTETNYGYTF.

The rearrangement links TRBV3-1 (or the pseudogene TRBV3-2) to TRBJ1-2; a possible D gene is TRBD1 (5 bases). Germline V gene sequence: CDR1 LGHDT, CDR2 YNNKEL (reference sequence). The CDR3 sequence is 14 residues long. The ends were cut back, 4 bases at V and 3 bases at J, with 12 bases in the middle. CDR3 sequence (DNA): TGTGCCAGCAGCCTAAACAGGCCCTACTATGGCTACACCTTC. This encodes CASSLNRPYYGYTF.

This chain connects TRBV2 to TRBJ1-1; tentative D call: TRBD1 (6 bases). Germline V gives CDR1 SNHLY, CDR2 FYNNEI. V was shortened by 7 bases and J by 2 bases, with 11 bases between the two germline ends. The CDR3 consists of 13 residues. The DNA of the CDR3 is TGTGCCAGCACGAGGACAGTAAACACTGAAGCTTTCTTT. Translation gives CASTRTVNTEAFF.

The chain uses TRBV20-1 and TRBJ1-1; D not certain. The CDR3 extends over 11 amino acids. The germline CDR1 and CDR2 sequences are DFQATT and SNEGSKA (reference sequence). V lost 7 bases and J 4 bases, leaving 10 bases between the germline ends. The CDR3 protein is CSVEGSTEAFF. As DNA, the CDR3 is TGCAGTGTTGAAGGGAGCACTGAAGCTTTCTTT.

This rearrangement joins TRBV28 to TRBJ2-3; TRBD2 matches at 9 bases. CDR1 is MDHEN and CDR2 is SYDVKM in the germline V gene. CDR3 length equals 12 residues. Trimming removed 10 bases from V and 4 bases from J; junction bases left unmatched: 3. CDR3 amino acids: CATGLASDTQYF. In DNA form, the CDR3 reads TGTGCCACCGGACTAGCGTCAGATACGCAGTATTTT.

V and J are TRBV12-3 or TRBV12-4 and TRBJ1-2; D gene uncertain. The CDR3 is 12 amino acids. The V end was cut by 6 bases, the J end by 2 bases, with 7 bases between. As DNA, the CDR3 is TGTGCCAGCAGAGGAGGAAACTATGGCTACACCTTC. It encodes CASRGGNYGYTF.

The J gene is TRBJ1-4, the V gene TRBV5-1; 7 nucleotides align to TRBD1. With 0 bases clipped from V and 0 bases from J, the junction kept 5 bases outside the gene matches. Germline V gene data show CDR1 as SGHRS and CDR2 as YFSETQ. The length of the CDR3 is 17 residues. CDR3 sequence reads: CASSLVGTEPTNEKLFF. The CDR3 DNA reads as TGCGCCAGCAGCTTGGTAGGGACAGAACCAACTAATGAAAAACTGTTTTTT.